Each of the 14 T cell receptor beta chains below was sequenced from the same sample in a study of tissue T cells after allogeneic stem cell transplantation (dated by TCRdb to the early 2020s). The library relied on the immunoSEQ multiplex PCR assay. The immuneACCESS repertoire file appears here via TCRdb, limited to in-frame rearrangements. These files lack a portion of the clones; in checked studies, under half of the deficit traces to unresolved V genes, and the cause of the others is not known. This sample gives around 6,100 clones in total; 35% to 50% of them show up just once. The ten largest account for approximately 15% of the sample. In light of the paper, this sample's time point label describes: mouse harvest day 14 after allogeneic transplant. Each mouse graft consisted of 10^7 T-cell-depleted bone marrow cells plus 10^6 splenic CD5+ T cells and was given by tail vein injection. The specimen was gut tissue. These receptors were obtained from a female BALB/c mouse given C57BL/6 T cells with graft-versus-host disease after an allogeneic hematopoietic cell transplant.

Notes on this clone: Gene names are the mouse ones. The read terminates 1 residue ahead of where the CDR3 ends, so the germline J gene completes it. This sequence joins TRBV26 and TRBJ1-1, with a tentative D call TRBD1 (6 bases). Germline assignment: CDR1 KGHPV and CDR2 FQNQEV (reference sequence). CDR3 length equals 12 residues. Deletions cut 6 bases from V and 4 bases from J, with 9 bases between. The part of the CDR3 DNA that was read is TGTGCCAGCAGCTCGGACAGCACAGAAGTCTTC. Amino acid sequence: CASSSDSTEVF. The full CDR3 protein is CASSSDSTEVFF.

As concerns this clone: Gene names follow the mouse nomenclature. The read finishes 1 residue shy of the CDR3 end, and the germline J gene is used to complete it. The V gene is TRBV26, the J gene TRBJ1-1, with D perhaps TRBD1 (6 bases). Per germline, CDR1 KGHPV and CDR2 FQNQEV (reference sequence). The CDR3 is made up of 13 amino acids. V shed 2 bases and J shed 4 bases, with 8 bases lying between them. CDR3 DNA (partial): TGTGCCAGCAGTCTGATAGGGGGCACAGAAGTCTTC. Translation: CASSLIGGTEVF. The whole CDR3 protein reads CASSLIGGTEVFF.

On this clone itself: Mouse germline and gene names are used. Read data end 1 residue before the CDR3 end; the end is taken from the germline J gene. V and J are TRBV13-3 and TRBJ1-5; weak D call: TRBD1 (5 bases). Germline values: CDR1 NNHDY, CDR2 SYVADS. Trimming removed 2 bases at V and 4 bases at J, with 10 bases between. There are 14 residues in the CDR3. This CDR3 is CASSDREGNQAPLF. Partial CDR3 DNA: TGTGCCAGCAGTGACAGGGAGGGGAACCAGGCTCCGCTT.

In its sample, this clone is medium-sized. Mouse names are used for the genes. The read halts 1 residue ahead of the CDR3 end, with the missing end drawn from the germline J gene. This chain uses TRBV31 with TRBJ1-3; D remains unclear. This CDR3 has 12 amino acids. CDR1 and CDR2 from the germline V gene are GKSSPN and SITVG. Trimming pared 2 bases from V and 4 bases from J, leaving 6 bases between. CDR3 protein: CAWSGYGNTLYF. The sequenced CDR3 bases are TGTGCCTGGAGTGGGTACGGAAATACGCTCTAT.

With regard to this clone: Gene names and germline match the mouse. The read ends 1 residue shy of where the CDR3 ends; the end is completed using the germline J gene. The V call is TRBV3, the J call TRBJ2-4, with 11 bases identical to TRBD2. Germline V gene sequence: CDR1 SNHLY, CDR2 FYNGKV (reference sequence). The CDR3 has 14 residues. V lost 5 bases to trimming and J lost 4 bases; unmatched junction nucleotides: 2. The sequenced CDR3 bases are TGTGCCAGCAGCCCGGGACTGGGGGAAAACACCTTGTAC. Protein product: CASSPGLGENTLY. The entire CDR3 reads CASSPGLGENTLYF.

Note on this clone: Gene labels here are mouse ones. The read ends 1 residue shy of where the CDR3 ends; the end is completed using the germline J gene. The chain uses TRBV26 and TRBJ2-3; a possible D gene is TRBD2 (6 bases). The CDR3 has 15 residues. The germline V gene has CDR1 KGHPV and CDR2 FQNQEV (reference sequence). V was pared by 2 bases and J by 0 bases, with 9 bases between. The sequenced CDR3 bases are TGTGCCAGCAGTCTGCCTGGGGCAAGTGCAGAAACGCTGTAT. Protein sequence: CASSLPGASAETLY. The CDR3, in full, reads CASSLPGASAETLYF. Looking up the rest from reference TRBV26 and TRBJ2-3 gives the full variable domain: NSKVIQTPRYLVKGQGQKAKMRCIPEKGHPVVFWYQQNKNNEFKFLINFQNQEVLQQIDMTEKRFSAECPSNSPCSLEIQSSEAGDSALYLCASSLPGASAETLYFGSGTRLTVL.

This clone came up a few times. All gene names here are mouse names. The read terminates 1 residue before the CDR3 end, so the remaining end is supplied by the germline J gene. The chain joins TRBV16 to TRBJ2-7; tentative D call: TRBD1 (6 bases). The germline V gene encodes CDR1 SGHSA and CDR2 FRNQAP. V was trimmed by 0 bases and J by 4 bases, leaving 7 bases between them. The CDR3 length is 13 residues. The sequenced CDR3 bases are TGTGCAAGCAGCTTAGATACAGGGTATGAACAGTAC. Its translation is CASSLDTGYEQY. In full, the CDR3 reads CASSLDTGYEQYF.

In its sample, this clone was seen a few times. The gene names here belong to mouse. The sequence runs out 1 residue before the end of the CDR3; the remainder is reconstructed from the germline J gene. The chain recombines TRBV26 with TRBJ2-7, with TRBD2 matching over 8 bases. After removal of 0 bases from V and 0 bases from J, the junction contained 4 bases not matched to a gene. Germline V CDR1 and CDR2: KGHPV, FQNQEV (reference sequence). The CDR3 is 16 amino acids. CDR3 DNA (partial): TGTGCCAGCAGTCTGTCTGGGGGGGGGAGCTCCTATGAACAGTAC. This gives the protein CASSLSGGGSSYEQY. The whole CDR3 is CASSLSGGGSSYEQYF.

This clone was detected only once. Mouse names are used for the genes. The CDR3 loop reads CASKIPGTANTEVFF. The covered CDR3 bases are TGTGCCAGCAAGATCCCCGGGACAGCAAACACAGAAGTCTTC. The V and J genes are TRBV19 and TRBJ1-1; 7 nucleotides match TRBD1. The CDR3 goes on 1 residue after the read ends, and that part is filled in from the germline J gene. Germline CDR1 reads FNHDT; CDR2 reads SITEND (reference sequence). With 6 bases clipped from V and 0 bases from J, the junction kept 8 bases outside the gene matches. The CDR3 spans 15 residues.

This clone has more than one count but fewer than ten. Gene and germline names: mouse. The sequenced part of the CDR3 DNA is TGTGCCTGGAGTCTCGGACTGGGGGTCGGTCAAAACACCTTGTAC. Translation gives CAWSLGLGVGQNTLY. The entire CDR3 is CAWSLGLGVGQNTLYF. The V gene is TRBV31, the J gene TRBJ2-4; 10 positions agree with TRBD2. The read terminates 1 residue ahead of where the CDR3 ends, so the germline J gene completes it. Trimming took 0 bases from V and 1 from J; bases not matched to a gene: 4. The germline V gene encodes CDR1 GKSSPN and CDR2 SITVG. This CDR3 spans 16 amino acids.

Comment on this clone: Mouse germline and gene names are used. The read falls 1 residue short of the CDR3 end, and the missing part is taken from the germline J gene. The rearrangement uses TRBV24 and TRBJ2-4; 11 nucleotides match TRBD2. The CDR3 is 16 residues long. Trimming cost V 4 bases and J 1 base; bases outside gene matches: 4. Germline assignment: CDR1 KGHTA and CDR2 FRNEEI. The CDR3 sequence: CASSPGLGERQNTLYF. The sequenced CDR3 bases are TGTGCCAGCAGTCCGGGACTGGGGGAACGTCAAAACACCTTGTAC.

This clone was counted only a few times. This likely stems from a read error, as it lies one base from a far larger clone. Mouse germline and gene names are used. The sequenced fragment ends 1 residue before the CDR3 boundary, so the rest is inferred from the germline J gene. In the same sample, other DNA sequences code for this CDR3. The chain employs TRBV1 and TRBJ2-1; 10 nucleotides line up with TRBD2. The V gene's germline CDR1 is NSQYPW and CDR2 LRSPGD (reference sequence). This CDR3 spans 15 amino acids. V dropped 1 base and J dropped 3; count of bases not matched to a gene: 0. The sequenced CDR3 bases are TGCACCTGCAGTGCAGCTGGGGGGGCCTATGCTGAGCAGTTC. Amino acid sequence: CTCSAAGGAYAEQF. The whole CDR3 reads CTCSAAGGAYAEQFF.

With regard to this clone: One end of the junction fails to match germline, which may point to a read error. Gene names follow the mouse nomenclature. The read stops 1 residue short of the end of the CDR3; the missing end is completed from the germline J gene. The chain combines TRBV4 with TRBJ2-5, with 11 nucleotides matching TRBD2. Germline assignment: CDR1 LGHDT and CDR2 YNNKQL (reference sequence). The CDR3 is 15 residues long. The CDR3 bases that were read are TGTGCAAGCAGCTCCACTGGGGGGGCGCAAGACACCCAGTAC. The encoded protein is CASSSTGGAQDTQY. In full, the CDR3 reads CASSSTGGAQDTQYF.

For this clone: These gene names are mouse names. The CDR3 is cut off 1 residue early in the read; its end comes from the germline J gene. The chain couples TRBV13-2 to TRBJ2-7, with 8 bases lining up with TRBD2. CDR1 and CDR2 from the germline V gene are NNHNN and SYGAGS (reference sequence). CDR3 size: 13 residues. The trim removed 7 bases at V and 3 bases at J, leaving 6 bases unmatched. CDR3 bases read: TGTGCCAGCTCTCTAGACTGGGGCTATGAACAGTAC. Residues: CASSLDWGYEQY. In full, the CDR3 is CASSLDWGYEQYF.